These 21 T cell receptor beta chains came from one sample sequenced in a study of blood T cells in healthy people across ages. PCR was performed a second time for about 7 to 12 cycles using a sample-barcoded 5' primer and a J-beta primer mix. MiXCR, applied by TCRdb to the 5' RACE reads, yields one record per CDR3 protein. The sample has roughly 640,000 distinct CDR3 sequences, roughly 30% seen once; the top ten hold about 15%. Sample: blood. The receptors were sampled from a woman at least 80 years old in good health.

Of note for this clonotype: This could be a read error, since a much larger clone is one nucleotide away. The V gene is TRBV9, the J gene TRBJ1-1; possible D gene TRBD1, 6 bases. In germline, CDR1 is SGDLS, CDR2 YYNGEE. V lost 7 bases to trimming and J lost 1 base, with 20 bases between them. CDR3 length: 16 amino acids. The CDR3 reads CASGGGGRGSNTEAFF. For the CDR3, the DNA is TGTGCCAGCGGAGGGGGGGGCAGGGGTTCGAACACTGAAGCTTTCTTT.

The sample holds one count of this clonotype. CDR3 region: CASSLSGGTPTYEQYF. The CDR3 DNA reads as TGCGCCAGCAGCTTGTCCGGGGGCACCCCAACCTACGAGCAGTACTTC. The J gene is TRBJ2-4, the V gene TRBV5-1, with D perhaps given as TRBD1 or TRBD2 (6 bases each). The J call may be wrong; the DNA end is better matched by TRBJ2-7. The CDR3 is made up of 16 amino acids. Germline V gene sequence: CDR1 SGHRS, CDR2 YFSETQ.

The chain links TRBV5-1 to TRBJ2-1; 10 nucleotides match TRBD2. The trim removed 7 bases at V and 4 bases at J, leaving 14 bases unmatched. Per germline, CDR1 SGHRS and CDR2 YFSETQ. The CDR3 is 17 residues long. Here the CDR3 reads CASQKNGLAESYNEQFF. The CDR3 bases are TGCGCCAGCCAAAAAAACGGACTAGCGGAGAGTTACAATGAGCAGTTCTTC.

This clonotype has ten or more counts. V gene TRBV20-1 combines with J gene TRBJ2-2; 10 nucleotides line up with TRBD2. The ends lost 2 bases at V and 6 bases at J; junction bases unmatched: 6. Germline CDR1 is DFQATT and CDR2 is SNEGSKA (reference sequence). The CDR3 extends over 15 amino acids. CDR3 loop: CSARKAGGRSGELFF. In nucleotides, the CDR3 is TGCAGTGCTAGAAAAGCGGGGGGGCGGTCCGGGGAGCTGTTTTTT.

This clonotype was picked up a small number of times. The chain couples TRBV6-1 to TRBJ1-4; maybe TRBD1 (5 bases). The germline V gene encodes CDR1 MNHNS and CDR2 SASEGT. This CDR3 has 14 residues. Trimming removed 4 bases from V and 7 bases from J, with 13 bases in between. In nucleotides, the CDR3 is TGTGCCAGCAGTGCCCGGGGCGGGGGTGAAAAACTGTTTTTT. It translates to CASSARGGGEKLFF.

Ten or more counts support this clonotype. The V and J genes are TRBV3-1 and TRBJ1-5; 7 bases agree with TRBD1. From germline, CDR1 is LGHDT and CDR2 YNNKEL (reference sequence). CDR3 length equals 16 residues. V shed 3 bases and J 0 bases; nucleotides not matched to a gene: 5. The chain's CDR3 is CASSQTGPSSNQPQHF. For the CDR3, the DNA is TGTGCCAGCAGCCAGACAGGGCCCTCTAGCAATCAGCCCCAGCATTTT.

At least ten counts were recorded for this clonotype. This chain's CDR3 is CASSLIRGETQYF. CDR3 in DNA: TGTGCCAGCAGTTTAATCAGGGGTGAGACCCAGTACTTC. The chain has TRBV27 and TRBJ2-5, with D perhaps TRBD1 (6 bases). Trimming left V 2 bases short and J 5 bases short, with 9 bases between. CDR1 and CDR2 (germline): MNHEY, SMNVEV (reference sequence). This CDR3 region has 13 residues.

This clonotype was found once. The J gene is TRBJ1-4, the V gene TRBV7-8, with 9 bases aligning to TRBD1. The CDR3 loop spans 15 amino acids. Germline-derived CDR1 and CDR2 are SGHVS and FQNEAQ. Trimming cost V 0 bases and J 12 bases; bases outside gene matches: 8. In nucleotides, the CDR3 is TGTGCCAGCAGCTTAGCCGGGACAGGGAGGGAAGAACTGTTTTTT. This encodes CASSLAGTGREELFF.

The chain employs TRBV5-1 and TRBJ1-1, with D perhaps TRBD1 (6 bases). The CDR3 is made up of 13 amino acids. V was trimmed by 3 bases and J by 4 bases, leaving 10 bases between them. Germline CDR1 SGHRS, CDR2 YFSETQ. CDR3 bases: TGCGCCAGCAGCTCAGGACAGCGCACTGAAGCTTTCTTT. This codes for CASSSGQRTEAFF.

This chain links TRBV20-1 with TRBJ1-2, with 8 bases matching TRBD1. With 1 base clipped from V and 0 bases from J, the junction kept 4 bases outside the gene matches. The germline V gene encodes CDR1 DFQATT and CDR2 SNEGSKA (reference sequence). This CDR3 comprises 15 residues. In nucleotides, the CDR3 is TGCAGTGCTAGAGCCGCAGGGGGCGCTAACTATGGCTACACCTTC. The encoded protein is CSARAAGGANYGYTF.

The genes are TRBV7-6 and TRBJ2-3; the match to TRBD2 covers 10 bases. J was trimmed by 4 bases and V by 1 base; bases with no gene match: 8. CDR3 size: 17 residues. Germline lookup yields CDR1 SGHVS and CDR2 FNYEAQ. In nucleotides, the CDR3 is TGTGCCAGCAGCTTAGGGGCTAGCGGGGGCATCCCAGATACGCAGTATTTT. Translation gives CASSLGASGGIPDTQYF.

This sequence joins TRBV12-3 or TRBV12-4 and TRBJ2-7, with D perhaps TRBD1 (6 bases). Trimming removed 6 bases at V and 3 bases at J, with 12 bases between. CDR3 size: 13 residues. CDR3 sequence (DNA): TGTGCCAGCAGCTCGACGACAGGCTACGAGCAGTACTTC. The encoded protein is CASSSTTGYEQYF.

Points on this clonotype: One junction end does not reproduce the germline sequence, and a read error may be involved. V is TRBV6-2 or TRBV6-3 and J is TRBJ1-1; D perhaps matches TRBD1 (6 bases). The CDR3 sequence is 15 residues long. From germline, CDR1 is MNHEY and CDR2 SVGEGT. The CDR3: CASSPLGTPNSEAFF. In nucleotides, the CDR3 is TGTGCCAGCAGTCCCCTAGGGACACCGAACAGTGAAGCTTTCTTT.

The V gene is TRBV4-2, the J gene TRBJ2-2, with 7 bases lining up with TRBD2. This CDR3 is built from 17 residues. V lost 4 bases to trimming and J lost 2 bases; unmatched junction nucleotides: 10. CDR1 is LGHNA, CDR2 YNFKEQ, per germline. The CDR3 DNA reads as TGTGCCAGCAGCCGGGGAGGGCAGCGGGGAAACACCGGGGAGCTGTTTTTT. This codes for CASSRGGQRGNTGELFF.

Concerning this clonotype itself: This may be a read error: a much more frequent sequence differs by one nucleotide. The chain joins TRBV20-1 to TRBJ2-5; D gene ambiguous. V lost 4 bases to trimming and J lost 1 base, with 10 bases between them. CDR3 length: 13 residues. The germline CDR1 and CDR2 sequences are DFQATT and SNEGSKA (reference sequence). The CDR3 region is CSATWVVQETQYF. The CDR3, as DNA: TGCAGTGCTACTTGGGTGGTCCAAGAGACCCAGTACTTC.

This clonotype was found many times. This chain joins TRBV3-1 and TRBJ1-2, with D tentatively TRBD1 (5 bases). Germline CDR1 reads LGHDT; CDR2 reads YNNKEL (reference sequence). CDR3 size: 16 residues. V lost 1 base and J lost 0, with 12 bases in between. The CDR3 coding sequence is TGTGCCAGCAGCCAAGGCGGGGGAGGAACTAACTATGGCTACACCTTC. Its protein is CASSQGGGGTNYGYTF.

In its sample, this clonotype was seen many times. In DNA form, the CDR3 reads TGCAGTGCCGAAGACCCCCGGCAGGAGCGCTTCTACGAGCAGTACTTC. Its protein product is CSAEDPRQERFYEQYF. The chain has TRBV20-1 and TRBJ2-7; D is undetermined. The V gene lost 6 bases and the J gene lost 3 bases, with 24 bases spanning the gap. The CDR3 has 16 residues. The germline V gene has CDR1 DFQATT and CDR2 SNEGSKA (reference sequence).

This clonotype was seen ten or more times. The J gene is TRBJ2-7, the V gene TRBV6-2 or TRBV6-3, with D possibly being TRBD1 (6 bases). Trimming took off 6 bases at V and 2 bases at J, with 14 bases between the two ends. This CDR3 region has 14 residues. Germline V lookup: CDR1 MNHEY, CDR2 SVGEGT. CDR3 sequence: CASSPTTGAYEQYF. The DNA of the CDR3 is TGTGCCAGCAGCCCGACGACAGGAGCCTACGAGCAGTACTTC.

Remarks on this clonotype: A much more abundant neighbour one base away suggests this may be a read error. The chain links TRBV18 to TRBJ2-1; D might be TRBD1 (6 bases). The CDR3 totals 18 residues. The germline CDR1 and CDR2 sequences are KGHSH and LQKENI. CDR3 nucleotide sequence: TGTGCCAGCTCACCATTCCGTTCCAGACAGGTAGACGACAATAAGCAGTTCTTC. Amino acids: CASSPFRSRQVDDNKQFF. The variable domain in full, completed from reference TRBV18 and TRBJ2-1, reads NAGVMQNPRHLVRRRGQEARLRCSPMKGHSHVYWYRQLPEEGLKFMVYLQKENIIDESGMPKERFSAEFPKEGPSILRIQQVVRGDSAAYFCASSPFRSRQVDDNKQFFGPGTRLTVL.

The V gene is TRBV2, the J gene TRBJ1-5; 10 bases map to TRBD1. V shed 8 bases, J shed 0 bases, and the junction held 1 base outside the gene matches. Germline V lookup: CDR1 SNHLY, CDR2 FYNNEI. The CDR3 runs to 14 residues. Here the CDR3 reads CASGTGVSNQPQHF. CDR3 DNA sequence: TGTGCCAGCGGGACAGGGGTTAGCAATCAGCCCCAGCATTTT.

Notes on this clonotype: This may stem from a read error, because a much larger clone lies one nucleotide away. The genes are TRBV6-6 and TRBJ2-1; TRBD2 aligns across 10 bases. Germline CDR1 MNHNY, CDR2 SVGAGI (reference sequence). The CDR3 spans 15 residues. CDR3 loop: CASSPLAGNYSEQFF. As DNA, the CDR3 is TGTGCCAGCAGCCCACTAGCGGGGAACTACAGTGAGCAGTTCTTC.